What follows are 4 T cell receptor beta chains derived from one specimen sequenced in a study of regulatory T cells in long-lasting Graves disease. CDR3-region Arm-PCR and iRepertoire HTBI primers produced the TCR beta libraries. TCRdb used MiXCR to reprocess the multiplex PCR reads, holding one entry per CDR3 protein. The table records approximately 470,000 distinct CDR3 sequences, around 21% of them present only once. The time point is: persistent/refractory GD, antithyroid drugs over 5 years with positive TRAb. PBMCs provided the RNA from which the TCR library was made. The sequencing used peripheral blood mononuclear cells (PBMCs), collected when the disease was refractory, from a patient treated with antithyroid drugs. The receptors originated from a female donor with Graves disease.

This clonotype was detected many times. The rearrangement uses TRBV27 and TRBJ1-1, with TRBD1 as a possible D gene (5 bases). Germline CDR1 MNHEY, CDR2 SMNVEV (reference sequence). V lost 6 bases and J 0 bases, leaving 11 bases between the germline ends. This CDR3 region has 14 residues. DNA of the CDR3: TGTGCCAGCAGAAGACCGGGACTGAACACTGAAGCTTTCTTT. Its protein is CASRRPGLNTEAFF.

The chain is built from TRBV20-1 and TRBJ2-1, with D unclear. CDR1 and CDR2 from the germline V gene are DFQATT and SNEGSKA (reference sequence). The CDR3 sequence is 13 residues long. The V end lost 8 bases, the J end lost 0 bases, and 11 bases lay between the germline ends. The CDR3 bases are TGCAGTCGGATGGTAAGCTCCTACAATGAGCAGTTCTTC. It translates to CSRMVSSYNEQFF.

This clonotype was recorded many times. The chain couples TRBV28 to TRBJ2-7; 9 positions agree with TRBD2. Germline V lookup: CDR1 MDHEN, CDR2 SYDVKM. This CDR3 has 14 residues. Trimming cost V 4 bases and J 4 bases; bases outside gene matches: 5. CDR3 amino acids: CASSYGLAGYEQYF. The CDR3 region has the DNA TGTGCCAGCAGTTACGGTCTAGCGGGATACGAGCAGTACTTC.

In this sample, this clonotype turned up many times. V gene TRBV7-8 combines with J gene TRBJ1-4; possibly TRBD1 for D (5 bases). The germline gives CDR1 SGHVS, CDR2 FQNEAQ. V shed 2 bases and J shed 8 bases, with 12 bases lying between them. CDR3 length: 14 amino acids. DNA of the CDR3: TGTGCCAGCAGCTTATACGTCGGGGCAGAAAAACTGTTTTTT. This translates into CASSLYVGAEKLFF.